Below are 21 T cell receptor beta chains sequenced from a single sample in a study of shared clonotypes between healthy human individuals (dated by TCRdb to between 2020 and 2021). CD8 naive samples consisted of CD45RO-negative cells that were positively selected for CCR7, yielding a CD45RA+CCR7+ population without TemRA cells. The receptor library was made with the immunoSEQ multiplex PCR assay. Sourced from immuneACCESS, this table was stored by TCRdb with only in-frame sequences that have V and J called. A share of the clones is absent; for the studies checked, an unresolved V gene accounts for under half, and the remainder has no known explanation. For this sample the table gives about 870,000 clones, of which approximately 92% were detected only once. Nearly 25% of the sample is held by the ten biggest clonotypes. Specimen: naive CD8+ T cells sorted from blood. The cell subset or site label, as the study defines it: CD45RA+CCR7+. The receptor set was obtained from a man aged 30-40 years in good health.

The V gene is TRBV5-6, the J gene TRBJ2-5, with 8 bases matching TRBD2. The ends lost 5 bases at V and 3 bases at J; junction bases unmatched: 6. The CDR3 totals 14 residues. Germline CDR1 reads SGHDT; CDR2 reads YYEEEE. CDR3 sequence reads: CASRQLAAKETQYF. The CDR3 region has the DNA TGTGCCAGCAGGCAACTAGCGGCCAAAGAGACCCAGTACTTC.

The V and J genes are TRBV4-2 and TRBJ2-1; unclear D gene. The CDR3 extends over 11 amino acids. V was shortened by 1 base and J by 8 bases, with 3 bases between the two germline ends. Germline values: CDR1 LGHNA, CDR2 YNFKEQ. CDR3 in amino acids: CASSQAYEQFF. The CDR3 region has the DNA TGTGCCAGCAGCCAAGCCTATGAGCAGTTCTTC.

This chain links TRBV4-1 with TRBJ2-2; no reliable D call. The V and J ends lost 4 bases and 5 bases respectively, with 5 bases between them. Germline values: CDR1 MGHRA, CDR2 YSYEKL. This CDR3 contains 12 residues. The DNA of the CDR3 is TGCGCCAGCAGCCCTGGGACCGGGGAGCTGTTTTTT. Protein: CASSPGTGELFF.

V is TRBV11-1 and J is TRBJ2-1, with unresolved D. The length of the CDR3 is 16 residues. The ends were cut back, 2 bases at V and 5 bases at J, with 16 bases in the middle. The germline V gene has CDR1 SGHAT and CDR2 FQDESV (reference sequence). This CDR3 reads CASSLQTLRSHNEQFF. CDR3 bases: TGTGCCAGCAGCTTACAAACCTTGAGGTCCCACAATGAGCAGTTCTTC.

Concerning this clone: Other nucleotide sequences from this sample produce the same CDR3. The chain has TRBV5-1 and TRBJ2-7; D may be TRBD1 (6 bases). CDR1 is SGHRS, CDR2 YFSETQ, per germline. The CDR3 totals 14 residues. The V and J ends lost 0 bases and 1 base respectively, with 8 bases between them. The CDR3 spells CASSLDRASYEQYF. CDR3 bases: TGCGCCAGCAGCTTGGACAGGGCTTCCTACGAGCAGTACTTC.

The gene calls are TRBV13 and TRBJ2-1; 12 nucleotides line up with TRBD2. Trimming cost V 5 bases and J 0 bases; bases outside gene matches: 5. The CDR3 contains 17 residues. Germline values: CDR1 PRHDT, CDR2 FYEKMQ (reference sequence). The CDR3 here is CASSQGTSGRSYNEQFF. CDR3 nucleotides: TGTGCCAGCAGCCAAGGGACTAGCGGGCGCTCCTACAATGAGCAGTTCTTC.

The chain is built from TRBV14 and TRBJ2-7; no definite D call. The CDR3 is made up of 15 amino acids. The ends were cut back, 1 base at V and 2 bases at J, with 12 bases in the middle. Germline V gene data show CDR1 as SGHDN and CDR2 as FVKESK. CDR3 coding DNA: TGTGCCAGCAGCCAAGGTGAACTGATGACCTACGAGCAGTACTTC. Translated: CASSQGELMTYEQYF.

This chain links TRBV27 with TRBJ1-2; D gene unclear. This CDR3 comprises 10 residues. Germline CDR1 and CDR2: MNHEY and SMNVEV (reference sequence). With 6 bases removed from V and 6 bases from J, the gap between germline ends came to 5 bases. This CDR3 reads CASRGNGYTF. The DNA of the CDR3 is TGTGCCAGCAGGGGGAATGGCTACACCTTC.

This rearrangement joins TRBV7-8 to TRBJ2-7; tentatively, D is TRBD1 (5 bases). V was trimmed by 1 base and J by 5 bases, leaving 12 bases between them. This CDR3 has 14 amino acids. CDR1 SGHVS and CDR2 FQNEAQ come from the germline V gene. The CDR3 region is CASSLGTQIDEQYF. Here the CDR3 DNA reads TGTGCCAGCAGCTTAGGGACACAAATCGACGAGCAGTACTTC.

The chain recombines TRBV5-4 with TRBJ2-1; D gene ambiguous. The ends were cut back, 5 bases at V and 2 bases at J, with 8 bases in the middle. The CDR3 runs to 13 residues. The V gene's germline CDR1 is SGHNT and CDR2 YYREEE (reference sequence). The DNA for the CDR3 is TGTGCCAGCAGAGGGCAGGCCTACAATGAGCAGTTCTTC. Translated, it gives CASRGQAYNEQFF.

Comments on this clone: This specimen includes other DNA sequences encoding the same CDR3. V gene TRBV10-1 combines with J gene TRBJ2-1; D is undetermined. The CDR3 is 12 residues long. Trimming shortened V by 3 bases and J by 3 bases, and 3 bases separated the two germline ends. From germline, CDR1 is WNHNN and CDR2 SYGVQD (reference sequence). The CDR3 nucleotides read TGCGCCAGCAGTGACCGCTACAATGAGCAGTTCTTC. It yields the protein CASSDRYNEQFF.

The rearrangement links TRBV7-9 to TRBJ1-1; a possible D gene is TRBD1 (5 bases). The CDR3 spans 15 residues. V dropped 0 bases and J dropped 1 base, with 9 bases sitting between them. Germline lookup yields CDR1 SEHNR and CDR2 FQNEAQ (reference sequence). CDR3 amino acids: CASSLAQGTNTEAFF. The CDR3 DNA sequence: TGTGCCAGCAGCTTAGCTCAGGGAACGAACACTGAAGCTTTCTTT.

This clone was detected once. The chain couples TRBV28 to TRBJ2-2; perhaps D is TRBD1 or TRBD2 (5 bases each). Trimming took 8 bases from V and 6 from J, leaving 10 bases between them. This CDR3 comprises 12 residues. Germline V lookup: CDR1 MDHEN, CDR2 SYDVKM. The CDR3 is CASRGAAGELFF. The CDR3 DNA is TGTGCCAGCCGAGGGGCAGCCGGGGAGCTGTTTTTT.

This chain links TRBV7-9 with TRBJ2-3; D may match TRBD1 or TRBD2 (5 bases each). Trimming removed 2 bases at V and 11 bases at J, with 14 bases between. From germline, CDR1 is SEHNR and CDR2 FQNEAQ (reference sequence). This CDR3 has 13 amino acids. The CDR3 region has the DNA TGTGCCAGCAGCTTACGGTGGGACGTGAGGCAGTATTTT. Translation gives CASSLRWDVRQYF.

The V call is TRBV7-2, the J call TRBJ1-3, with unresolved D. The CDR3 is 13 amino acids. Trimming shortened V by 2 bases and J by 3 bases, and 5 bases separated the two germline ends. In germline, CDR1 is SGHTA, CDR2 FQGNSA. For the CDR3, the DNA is TGTGCCAGCAGCTTACAGAGTGGAAACACCATATATTTT. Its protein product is CASSLQSGNTIYF.

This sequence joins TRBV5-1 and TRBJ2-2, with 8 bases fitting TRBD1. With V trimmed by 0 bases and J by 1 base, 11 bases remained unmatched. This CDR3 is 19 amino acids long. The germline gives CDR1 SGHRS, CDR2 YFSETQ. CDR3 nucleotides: TGCGCCAGCAGCTTGGGGGACAGGCGGGGAAACCGGAACACCGGGGAGCTGTTTTTT. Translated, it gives CASSLGDRRGNRNTGELFF.

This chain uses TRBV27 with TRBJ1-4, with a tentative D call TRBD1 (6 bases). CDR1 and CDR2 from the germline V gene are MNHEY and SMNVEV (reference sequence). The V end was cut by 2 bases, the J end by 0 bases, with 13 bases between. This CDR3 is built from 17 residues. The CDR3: CASSLLTGPATNEKLFF. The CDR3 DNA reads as TGTGCCAGCAGTTTACTAACAGGGCCCGCAACTAATGAAAAACTGTTTTTT.

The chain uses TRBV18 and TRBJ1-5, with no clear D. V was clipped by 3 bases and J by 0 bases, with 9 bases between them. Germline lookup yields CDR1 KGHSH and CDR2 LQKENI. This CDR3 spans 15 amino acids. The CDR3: CASSPKEYSNQPQHF. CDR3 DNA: TGTGCCAGCTCACCTAAAGAATATAGCAATCAGCCCCAGCATTTT.

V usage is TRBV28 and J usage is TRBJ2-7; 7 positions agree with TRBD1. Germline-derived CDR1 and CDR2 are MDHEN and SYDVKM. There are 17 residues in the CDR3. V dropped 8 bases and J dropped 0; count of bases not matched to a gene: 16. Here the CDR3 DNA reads TGTGCCAGCTCCCCGGGACAGCGAACTTCATACTCCTACGAGCAGTACTTC. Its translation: CASSPGQRTSYSYEQYF.

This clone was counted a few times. The CDR3, as DNA: TGTGCCATCAGCCTCTGGTCGAACCCACTCGAGCAGTACTTC. Encoded protein: CAISLWSNPLEQYF. The chain has TRBV10-3 and TRBJ2-7, with D unresolved. The germline CDR1 and CDR2 sequences are ENHRY and SYGVKD. The length of the CDR3 is 14 residues. Trimming pared 6 bases from V and 6 bases from J, leaving 18 bases between.

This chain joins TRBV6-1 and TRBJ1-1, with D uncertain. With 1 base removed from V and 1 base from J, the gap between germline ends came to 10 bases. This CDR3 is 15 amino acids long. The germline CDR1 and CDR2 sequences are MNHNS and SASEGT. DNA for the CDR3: TGTGCCAGCAGTGAAGACAGAACCTCGAACACTGAAGCTTTCTTT. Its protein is CASSEDRTSNTEAFF.